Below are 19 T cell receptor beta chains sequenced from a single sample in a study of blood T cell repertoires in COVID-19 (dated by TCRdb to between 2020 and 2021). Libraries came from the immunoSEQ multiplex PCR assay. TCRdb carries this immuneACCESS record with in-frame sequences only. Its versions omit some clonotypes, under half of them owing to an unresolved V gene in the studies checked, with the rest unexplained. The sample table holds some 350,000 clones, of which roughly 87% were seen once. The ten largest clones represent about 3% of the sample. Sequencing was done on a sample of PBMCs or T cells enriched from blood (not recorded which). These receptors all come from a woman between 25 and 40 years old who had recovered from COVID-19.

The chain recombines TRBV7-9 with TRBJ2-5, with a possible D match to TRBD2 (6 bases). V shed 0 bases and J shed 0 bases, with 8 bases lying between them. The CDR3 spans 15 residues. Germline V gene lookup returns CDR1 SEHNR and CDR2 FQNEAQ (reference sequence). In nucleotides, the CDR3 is TGTGCCAGCAGCTTAGCGAGGGACTACCAAGAGACCCAGTACTTC. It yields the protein CASSLARDYQETQYF.

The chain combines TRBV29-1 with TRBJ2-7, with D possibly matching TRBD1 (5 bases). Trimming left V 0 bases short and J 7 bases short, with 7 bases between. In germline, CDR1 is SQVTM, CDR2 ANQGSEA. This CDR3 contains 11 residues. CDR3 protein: CSVEEGDEQYF. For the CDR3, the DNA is TGCAGCGTTGAAGAAGGGGATGAGCAGTACTTC.

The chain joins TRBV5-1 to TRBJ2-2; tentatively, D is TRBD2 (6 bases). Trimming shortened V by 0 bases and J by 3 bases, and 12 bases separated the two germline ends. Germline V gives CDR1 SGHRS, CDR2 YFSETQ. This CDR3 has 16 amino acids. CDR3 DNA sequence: TGCGCCAGCAGCTTGGGTGTCAGGGAGGACACCGGGGAGCTGTTTTTT. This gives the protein CASSLGVREDTGELFF.

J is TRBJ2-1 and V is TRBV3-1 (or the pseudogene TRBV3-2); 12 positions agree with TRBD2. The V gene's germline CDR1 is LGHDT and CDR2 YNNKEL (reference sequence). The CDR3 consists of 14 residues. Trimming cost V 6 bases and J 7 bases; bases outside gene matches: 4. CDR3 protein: CASRLAGGLNEQFF. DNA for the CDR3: TGTGCCAGCAGACTAGCGGGGGGACTTAATGAGCAGTTCTTC.

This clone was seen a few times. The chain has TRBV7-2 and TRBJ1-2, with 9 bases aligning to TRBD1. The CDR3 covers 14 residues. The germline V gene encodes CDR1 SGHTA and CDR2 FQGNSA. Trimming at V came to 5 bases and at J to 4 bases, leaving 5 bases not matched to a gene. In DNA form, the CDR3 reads TGTGCCAGCAGCCACAGACAGGGGGGCTATGGCTACACCTTC. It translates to CASSHRQGGYGYTF.

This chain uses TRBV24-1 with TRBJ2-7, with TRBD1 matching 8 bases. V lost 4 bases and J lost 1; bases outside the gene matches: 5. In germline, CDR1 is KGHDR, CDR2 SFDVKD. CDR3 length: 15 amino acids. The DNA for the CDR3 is TGTGCCACCAGTGACACCCGGGACAGGTCCTACGAGCAGTACTTC. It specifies CATSDTRDRSYEQYF.

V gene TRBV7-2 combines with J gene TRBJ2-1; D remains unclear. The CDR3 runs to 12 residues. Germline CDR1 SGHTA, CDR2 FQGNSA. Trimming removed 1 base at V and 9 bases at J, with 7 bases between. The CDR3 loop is CASSLVRGEQFF. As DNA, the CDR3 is TGTGCCAGCAGCTTAGTGAGAGGTGAGCAGTTCTTC.

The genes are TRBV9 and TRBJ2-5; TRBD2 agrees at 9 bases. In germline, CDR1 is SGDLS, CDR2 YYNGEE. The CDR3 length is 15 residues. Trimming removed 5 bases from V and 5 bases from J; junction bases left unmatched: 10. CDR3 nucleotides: TGTGCCAGCAGTCGTAGCGGGAGATTAGGTGAGACCCAGTACTTC. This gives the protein CASSRSGRLGETQYF.

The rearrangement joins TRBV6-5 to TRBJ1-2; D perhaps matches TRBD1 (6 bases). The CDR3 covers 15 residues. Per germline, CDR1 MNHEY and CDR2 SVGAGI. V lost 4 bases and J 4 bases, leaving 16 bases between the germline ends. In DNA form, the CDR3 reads TGTGCCAGCAGTTTCCATCTCAGGGGCGGCTATGGCTACACCTTC. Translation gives CASSFHLRGGYGYTF.

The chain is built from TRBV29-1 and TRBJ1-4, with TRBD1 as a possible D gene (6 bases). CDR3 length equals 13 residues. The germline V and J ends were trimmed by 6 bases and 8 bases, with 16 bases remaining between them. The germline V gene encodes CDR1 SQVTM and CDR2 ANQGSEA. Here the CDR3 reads CSVRGQGNEKLFF. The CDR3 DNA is TGCAGCGTGAGGGGTCAGGGGAACGAAAAACTGTTTTTT.

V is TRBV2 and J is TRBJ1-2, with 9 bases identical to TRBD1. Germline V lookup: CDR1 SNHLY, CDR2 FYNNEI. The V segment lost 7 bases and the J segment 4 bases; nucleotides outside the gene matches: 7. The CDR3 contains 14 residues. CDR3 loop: CASTEPGQGYGYTF. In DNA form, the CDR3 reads TGTGCCAGCACCGAACCGGGACAGGGCTATGGCTACACCTTC.

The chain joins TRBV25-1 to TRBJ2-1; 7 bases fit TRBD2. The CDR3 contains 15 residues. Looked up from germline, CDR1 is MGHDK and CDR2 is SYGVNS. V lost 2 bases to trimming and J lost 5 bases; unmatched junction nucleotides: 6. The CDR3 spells CASSEPSAGDNEQFF. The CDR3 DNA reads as TGTGCCAGCAGTGAACCTTCGGCGGGGGACAATGAGCAGTTCTTC.

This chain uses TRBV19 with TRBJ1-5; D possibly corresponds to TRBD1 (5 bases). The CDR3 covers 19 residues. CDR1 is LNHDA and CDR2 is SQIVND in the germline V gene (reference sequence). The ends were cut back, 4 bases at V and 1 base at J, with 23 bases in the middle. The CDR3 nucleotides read TGTGCCAGTAGTAACACCGACCCTCAGGGTCTAGGCAGCAATCAGCCCCAGCATTTT. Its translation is CASSNTDPQGLGSNQPQHF.

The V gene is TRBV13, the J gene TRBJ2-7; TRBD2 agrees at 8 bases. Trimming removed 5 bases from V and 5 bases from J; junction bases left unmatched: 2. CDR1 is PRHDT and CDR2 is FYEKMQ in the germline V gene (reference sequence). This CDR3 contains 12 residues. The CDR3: CASSPTSDEQYF. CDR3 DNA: TGTGCCAGCAGCCCGACTAGCGACGAGCAGTACTTC.

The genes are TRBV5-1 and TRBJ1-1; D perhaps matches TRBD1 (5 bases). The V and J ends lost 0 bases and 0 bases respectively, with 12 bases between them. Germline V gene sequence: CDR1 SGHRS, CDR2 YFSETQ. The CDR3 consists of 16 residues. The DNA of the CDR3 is TGCGCCAGCAGCTTGGTAGCCGGACAACTGAACACTGAAGCTTTCTTT. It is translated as CASSLVAGQLNTEAFF. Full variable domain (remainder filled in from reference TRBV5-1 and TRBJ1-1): KAGVTQTPRYLIKTRGQQVTLSCSPISGHRSVSWYQQTPGQGLQFLFEYFSETQRNKGNFPGRFSGRQFSNSRSEMNVSTLELGDSALYLCASSLVAGQLNTEAFFGQGTRLTVV.

The CDR3 loop is CASSDPGDNQPQHF. The CDR3 DNA reads as TGTGCCAGCAGTGACCCAGGGGACAATCAGCCCCAGCATTTT. The gene calls are TRBV25-1 and TRBJ1-5; D might be TRBD1 (6 bases). Trimming took off 3 bases at V and 3 bases at J, with 9 bases between the two ends. Germline V gives CDR1 MGHDK, CDR2 SYGVNS. This CDR3 spans 14 amino acids.

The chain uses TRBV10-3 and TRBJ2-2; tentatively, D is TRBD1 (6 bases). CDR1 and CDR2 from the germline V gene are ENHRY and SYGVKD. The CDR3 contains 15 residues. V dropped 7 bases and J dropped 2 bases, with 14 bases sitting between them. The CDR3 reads CAITFDRTNTGELFF. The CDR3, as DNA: TGTGCCATCACCTTTGACAGGACTAACACCGGGGAGCTGTTTTTT.

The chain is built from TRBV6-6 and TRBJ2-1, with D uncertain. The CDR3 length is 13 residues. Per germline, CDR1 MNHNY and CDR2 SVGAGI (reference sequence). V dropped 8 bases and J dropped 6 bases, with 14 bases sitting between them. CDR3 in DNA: TGTGCCAGCTCCTCGCCGGGTCCCAATGAGCAGTTCTTC. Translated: CASSSPGPNEQFF.

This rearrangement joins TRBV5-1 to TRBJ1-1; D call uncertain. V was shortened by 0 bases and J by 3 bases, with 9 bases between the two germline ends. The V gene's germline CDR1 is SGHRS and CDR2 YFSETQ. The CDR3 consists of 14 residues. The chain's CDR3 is CASSLDVYYTEAFF. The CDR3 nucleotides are TGCGCCAGCAGCTTGGACGTTTACTACACTGAAGCTTTCTTT.